This T cell receptor (beta chain) was found in a study of early T cells in non-severe SARS-CoV-2 infection. Study background: Bulk RNA isolated from unsorted whole blood underwent sequencing; chains were not paired.

Attached unique molecular identifiers marked individual cDNA molecules. TCRdb reprocessed the 5' RACE reads with MiXCR, giving one entry per CDR3 protein. The sample records tens of thousands of distinct CDR3 sequences, approximately 9% being singletons. This clonotype came up many times. This CDR3 is built from 16 residues. Germline V gene sequence: CDR1 MDHEN, CDR2 SYDVKM. V lost 3 bases and J lost 6, with 21 bases in between. The receptor comes from an adult who was a healthcare worker with PCR-confirmed SARS-CoV-2 infection or an uninfected control (not recorded which). The sequencing sample was made of whole blood. This chain joins TRBV28 and TRBJ2-7; D remains unclear. The CDR3 is CASSFLRAPGPAEQYF. Written as DNA, the CDR3 is TGTGCCAGCAGTTTTTTAAGGGCACCCGGTCCCGCCGAGCAGTACTTC.